This section outlines one T cell receptor beta chain sequence together with its context. The antigen is undetermined. This sample was included in a study of T cell responses to AZD1222 COVID-19 vaccine. Notes on the study in general: Spike-specific TCRs gained breadth and depth after people received two AZD1222 doses. Among the donors, most were white British and more were female, and clonal diversity was possibly underestimated. Seropositive at baseline were only a handful of AZD1222 recipients.

Here immunoSEQ multiplex PCR was the method, and the copy in TCRdb shows in-frame clones only, minus some. The sample records approximately 170,000 clones, around 88% being singletons. Germline CDR1 PRHDT, CDR2 FYEKMQ (reference sequence). V lost 2 bases and J lost 12, with 14 bases in between. This CDR3 has 12 residues. The chain employs TRBV13 and TRBJ2-7; D might be TRBD2 (5 bases). The sequenced sample was peripheral blood, obtained 28 days after the second AZD1222 dose. The receptor comes from an adult who received the AZD1222 COVID-19 vaccine. The CDR3 spells CASSLWRGLVYF. CDR3 bases: TGTGCCAGCAGCTTATGGAGAGGGCTCGTGTACTTC.